Listed below are T cell receptor beta chains from one sample, sequenced in a study of T cell responses to AZD1222 COVID-19 vaccine. Sequencing was performed with immunoSEQ multiplex PCR; in TCRdb, only in-frame clones are kept and a portion is missing. Here the sample spans some 130,000 clones, 85% to 90% being singletons. This specimen was peripheral blood, taken on day 0 of AZD1222 vaccination. The receptors come from an adult in good health. Both conserved end residues are part of each CDR3.

v_call | cdr3_aa
TRBV16 | CASSREQRAYEQYF
TRBV4-3 | CASSQEYTGMDYEQYF
TRBV7-9 | CASSLVEDTQYF
TRBV2 | CASSEQGSHQPQHF
TRBV5-1 | CASSQQGNTEAFF
TRBV23-1 | CANNMRGNTEAFF
TRBV12-3/TRBV12-4 | CASSLLRDEQYF
TRBV28 | CASQGQENTGELFF
TRBV6-5 | CASSYSTSGRNIQYF
TRBV28 | CASSSVDREYHGYTF
TRBV7-2 | CASLSPGENTIYF
TRBV7-9 | CASSLDLLTSYNSPLHF
TRBV19 | CASSTPRGNNEKLFF
TRBV3-1/TRBV3-2 | CASSPTLASSPLHF
TRBV9 | CASSTRQGSKGNTIYF
TRBV7-9 | CASSWGSIDEKLFF
TRBV5-4 | CASSLGSLSYNEQFF
TRBV6-5 | CASSRGYTFTDTQYF
TRBV24-1 | CATSPSNYGYTF
TRBV5-1 | CASRLTGVNTEAFF
TRBV6-5 | CASSYSSGGEGEKLFF
TRBV6-5 | CASSLRSDYTEAFF
TRBV7-9 | CASSPLGAYGYTF
TRBV27 | CASSYGRRGQGKETQYF
TRBV7-9 | CASSFTVAGGYTF
TRBV7-2 | CASSWGDRVQHF
TRBV12-3/TRBV12-4 | CASSSGSGGGQYF
TRBV6-2/TRBV6-3 | CASNPPMNTEAFF
TRBV6-5 | CASSRTPLSGEQYF
TRBV4-1 | CASSSRQGAEGYTF
TRBV28 | CASRSQGINEKLFF
TRBV19 | CASSILTTSGGAETQYF
TRBV13 | CASSLGGSNQPQHF
TRBV5-4 | CASSLEGPNTGELFF
TRBV4-1 | CASSRTGGEAFF
TRBV28 | CASSQYPRDSTGGMVYGYTF
TRBV2 | CASSPTRQGNQPQHF
TRBV6-5 | CASSSDRGRIQPQHF
TRBV18 | CASSPQSDTQYF
TRBV19 | CASRRGGDSPLHF
TRBV19 | CASSPRQAWGGYEQFF
TRBV7-9 | CASSFEGSDSPLHF
TRBV9 | CASSVVGGSETQYF
TRBV19 | CASSLDSSNQPQHF
TRBV5-6 | CASSLLAGGTDTQYF